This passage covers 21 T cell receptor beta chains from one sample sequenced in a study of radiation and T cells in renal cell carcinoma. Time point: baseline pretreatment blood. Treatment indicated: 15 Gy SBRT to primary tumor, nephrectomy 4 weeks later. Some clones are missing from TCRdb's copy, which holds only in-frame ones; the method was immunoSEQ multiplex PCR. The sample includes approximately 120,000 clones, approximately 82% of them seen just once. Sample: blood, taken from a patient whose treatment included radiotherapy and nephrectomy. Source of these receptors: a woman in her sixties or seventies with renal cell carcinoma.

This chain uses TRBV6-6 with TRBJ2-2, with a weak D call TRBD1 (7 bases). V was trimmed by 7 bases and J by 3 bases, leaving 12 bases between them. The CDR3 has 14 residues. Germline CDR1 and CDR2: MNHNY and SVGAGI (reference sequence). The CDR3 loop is CASTPRGDTGELFF. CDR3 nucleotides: TGTGCCAGCACCCCCAGGGGGGACACCGGGGAGCTGTTTTTT.

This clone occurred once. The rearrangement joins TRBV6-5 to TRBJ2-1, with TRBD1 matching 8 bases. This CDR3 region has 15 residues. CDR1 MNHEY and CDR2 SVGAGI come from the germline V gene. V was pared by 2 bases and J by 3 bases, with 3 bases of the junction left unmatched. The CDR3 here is CASSYQGAFYNEQFF. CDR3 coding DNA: TGTGCCAGCAGTTACCAGGGGGCTTTCTACAATGAGCAGTTCTTC.

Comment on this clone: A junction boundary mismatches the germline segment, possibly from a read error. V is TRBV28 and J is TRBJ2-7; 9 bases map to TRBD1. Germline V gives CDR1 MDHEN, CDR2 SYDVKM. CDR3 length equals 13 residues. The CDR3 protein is CASSVPRDRVPTF. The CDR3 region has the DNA TGTGCCAGCAGTGTACCCCGGGACAGGGTTCCAACCTTC.

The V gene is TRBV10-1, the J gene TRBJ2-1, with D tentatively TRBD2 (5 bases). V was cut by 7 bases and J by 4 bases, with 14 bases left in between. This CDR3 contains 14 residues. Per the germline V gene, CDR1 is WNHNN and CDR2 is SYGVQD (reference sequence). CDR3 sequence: CASTRGLVYNEQFF. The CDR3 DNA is TGCGCCAGCACCCGAGGGTTAGTTTACAATGAGCAGTTCTTC.

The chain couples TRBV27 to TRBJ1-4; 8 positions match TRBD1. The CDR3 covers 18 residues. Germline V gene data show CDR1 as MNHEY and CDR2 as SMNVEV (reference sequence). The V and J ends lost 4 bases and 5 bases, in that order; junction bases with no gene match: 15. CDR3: CASSSPNRTGNGNEKLFF. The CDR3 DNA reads TGTGCCAGCAGTTCACCTAATAGGACAGGGAATGGGAATGAAAAACTGTTTTTT.

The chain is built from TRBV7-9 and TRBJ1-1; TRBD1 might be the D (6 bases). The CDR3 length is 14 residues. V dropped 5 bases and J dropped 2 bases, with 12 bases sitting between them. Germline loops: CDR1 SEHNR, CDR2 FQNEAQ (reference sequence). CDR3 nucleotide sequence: TGTGCCAGCAGCCAGGGACAAGCTAACACTGAAGCTTTCTTT. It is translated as CASSQGQANTEAFF.

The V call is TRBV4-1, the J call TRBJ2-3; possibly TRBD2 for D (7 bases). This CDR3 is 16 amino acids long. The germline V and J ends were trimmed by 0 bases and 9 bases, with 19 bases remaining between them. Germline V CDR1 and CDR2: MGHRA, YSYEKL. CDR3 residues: CASSQDWGGASSTQYF. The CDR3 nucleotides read TGCGCCAGCAGCCAAGATTGGGGGGGGGCGAGTTCCACGCAGTATTTT.

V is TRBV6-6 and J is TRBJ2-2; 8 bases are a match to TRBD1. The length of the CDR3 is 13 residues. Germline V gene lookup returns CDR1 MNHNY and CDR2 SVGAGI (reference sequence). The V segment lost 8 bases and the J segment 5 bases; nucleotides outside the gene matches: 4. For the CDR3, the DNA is TGTGCCAGCCAGGGGGCGCGAACCGGGGAGCTGTTTTTT. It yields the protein CASQGARTGELFF.

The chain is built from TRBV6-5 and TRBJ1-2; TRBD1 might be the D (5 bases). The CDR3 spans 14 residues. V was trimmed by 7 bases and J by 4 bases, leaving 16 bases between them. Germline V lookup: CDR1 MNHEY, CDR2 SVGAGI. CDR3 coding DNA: TGTGCCAGCAACCCAAGTGACAGTTTCTATGGCTACACCTTC. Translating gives CASNPSDSFYGYTF.

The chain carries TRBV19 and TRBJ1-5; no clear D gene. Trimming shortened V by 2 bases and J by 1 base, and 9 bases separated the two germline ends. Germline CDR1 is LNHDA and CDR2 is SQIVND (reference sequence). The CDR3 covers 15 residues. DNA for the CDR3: TGTGCCAGTAGTATAATGGGGATAAGCAATCAGCCCCAGCATTTT. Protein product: CASSIMGISNQPQHF.

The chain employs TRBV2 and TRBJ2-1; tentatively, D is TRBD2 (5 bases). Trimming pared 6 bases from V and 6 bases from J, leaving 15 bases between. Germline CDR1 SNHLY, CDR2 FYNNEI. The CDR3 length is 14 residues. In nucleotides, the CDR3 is TGTGCCAGCAGACGGCGGGTGAATGGCAATGAGCAGTTCTTC. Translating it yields CASRRRVNGNEQFF.

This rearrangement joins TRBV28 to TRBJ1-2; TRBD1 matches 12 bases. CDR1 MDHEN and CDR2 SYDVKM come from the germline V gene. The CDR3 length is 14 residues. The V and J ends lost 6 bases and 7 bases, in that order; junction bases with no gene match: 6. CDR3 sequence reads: CASSRGQGAFGYTF. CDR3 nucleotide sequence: TGTGCCAGCAGCCGGGGACAGGGGGCTTTTGGCTACACCTTC.

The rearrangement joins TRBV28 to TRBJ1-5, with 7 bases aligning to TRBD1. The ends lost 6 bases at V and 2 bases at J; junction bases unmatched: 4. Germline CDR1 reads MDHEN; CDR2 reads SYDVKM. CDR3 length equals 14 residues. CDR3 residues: CASSYGQGNQPQHF. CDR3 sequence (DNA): TGTGCCAGCAGCTACGGACAGGGCAATCAGCCCCAGCATTTT.

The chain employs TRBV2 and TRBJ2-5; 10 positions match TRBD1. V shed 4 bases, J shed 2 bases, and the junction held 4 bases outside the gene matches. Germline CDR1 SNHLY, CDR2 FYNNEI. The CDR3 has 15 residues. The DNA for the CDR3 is TGTGCCAGCAGTGCGGACAGGGGGGTACAAGAGACCCAGTACTTC. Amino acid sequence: CASSADRGVQETQYF.

CDR3 sequence: CASSALQLSGNTIYF. The CDR3 bases are TGTGCCAGCAGTGCATTACAGTTGTCAGGAAACACCATATATTTT. This chain joins TRBV6-1 and TRBJ1-3; D uncertain. Germline CDR1 MNHNS, CDR2 SASEGT. The CDR3 is made up of 15 amino acids. V shed 4 bases and J shed 4 bases, with 14 bases lying between them.

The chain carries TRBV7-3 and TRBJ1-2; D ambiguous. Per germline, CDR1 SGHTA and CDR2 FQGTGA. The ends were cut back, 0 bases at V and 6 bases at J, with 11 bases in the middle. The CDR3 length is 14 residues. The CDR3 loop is CASSLTLGSHGYTF. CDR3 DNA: TGTGCCAGCAGCTTAACATTGGGATCCCATGGCTACACCTTC.

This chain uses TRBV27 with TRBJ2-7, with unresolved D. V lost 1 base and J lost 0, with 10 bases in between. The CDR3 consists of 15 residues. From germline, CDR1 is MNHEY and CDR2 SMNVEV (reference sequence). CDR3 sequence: CASSLLPGGSYEQYF. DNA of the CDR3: TGTGCCAGCAGTTTATTGCCGGGCGGCTCCTACGAGCAGTACTTC.

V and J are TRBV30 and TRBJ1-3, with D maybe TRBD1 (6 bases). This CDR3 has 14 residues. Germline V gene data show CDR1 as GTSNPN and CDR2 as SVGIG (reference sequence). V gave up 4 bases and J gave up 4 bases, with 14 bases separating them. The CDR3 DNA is TGTGCCTGGATTATGGCAGGGGCCGGAAACACCATATATTTT. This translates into CAWIMAGAGNTIYF.

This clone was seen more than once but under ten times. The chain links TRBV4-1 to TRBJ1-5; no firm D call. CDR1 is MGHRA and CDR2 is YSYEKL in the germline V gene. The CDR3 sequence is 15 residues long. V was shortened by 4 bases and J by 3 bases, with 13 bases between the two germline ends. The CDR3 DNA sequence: TGCGCCAGCAGCCCCCAGGAGGGTACCAATCAGCCCCAGCATTTT. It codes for CASSPQEGTNQPQHF.

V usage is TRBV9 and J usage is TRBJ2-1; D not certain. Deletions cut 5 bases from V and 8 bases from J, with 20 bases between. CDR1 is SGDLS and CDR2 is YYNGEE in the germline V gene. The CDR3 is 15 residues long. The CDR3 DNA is TGTGCCAGCAGTCCCTTTGGGCGATTAGGCGATGAGCAGTTCTTC. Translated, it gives CASSPFGRLGDEQFF.

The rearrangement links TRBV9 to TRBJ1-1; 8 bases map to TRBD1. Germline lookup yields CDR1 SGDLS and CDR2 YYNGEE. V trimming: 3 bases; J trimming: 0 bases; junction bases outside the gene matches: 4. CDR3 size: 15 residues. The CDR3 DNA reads TGTGCCAGCAGCGATGGACAGGGACTGAACACTGAAGCTTTCTTT. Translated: CASSDGQGLNTEAFF.